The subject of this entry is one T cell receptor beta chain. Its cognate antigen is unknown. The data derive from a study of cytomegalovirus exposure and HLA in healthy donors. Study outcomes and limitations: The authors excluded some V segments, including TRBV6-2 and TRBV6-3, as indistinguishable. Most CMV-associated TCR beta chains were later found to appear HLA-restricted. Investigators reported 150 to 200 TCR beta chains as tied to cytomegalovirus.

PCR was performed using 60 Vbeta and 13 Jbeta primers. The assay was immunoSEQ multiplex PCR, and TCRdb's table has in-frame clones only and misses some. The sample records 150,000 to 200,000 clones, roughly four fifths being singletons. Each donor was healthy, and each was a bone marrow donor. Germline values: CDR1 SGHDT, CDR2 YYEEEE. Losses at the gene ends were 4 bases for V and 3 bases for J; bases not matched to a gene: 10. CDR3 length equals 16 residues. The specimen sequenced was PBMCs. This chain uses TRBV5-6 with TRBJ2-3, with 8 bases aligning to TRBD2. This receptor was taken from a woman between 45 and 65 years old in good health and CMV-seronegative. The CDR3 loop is CASSPPGLVRTDTQYF. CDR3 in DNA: TGTGCCAGCAGCCCGCCGGGACTAGTGCGTACAGATACGCAGTATTTT. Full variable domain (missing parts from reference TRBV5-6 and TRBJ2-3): DAGVTQSPTHLIKTRGQQVTLRCSPKSGHDTVSWYQQALGQGPQFIFQYYEEEERQRGNFPDRFSGHQFPNYSSELNVNALLLGDSALYLCASSPPGLVRTDTQYFGPGTRLTVL.